These T cell receptor beta chains were read from a single sample in a study of T cell responses to AZD1222 COVID-19 vaccine. Profiling relied on immunoSEQ multiplex PCR, and the TCRdb table lists in-frame clones only, not all of them. The repertoire holds over 100,000 clones, with about 86% as singletons. This sample comprised peripheral blood, obtained on day 0 of AZD1222 vaccination. These receptors were obtained from an adult in good health. The CDR3 runs from the conserved cysteine through the conserved F or W. The D gene is left open where the match is weak. Clone sizes are given selectively: once, few, many, or a class where the clone is expanded.

V gene: TRBV5-1; J gene: TRBJ2-1; clone size: .; D gene: TRBD2; CDR3 protein: CASSGDDRGLAAREQFF; CDR3 DNA: TGCGCCAGCAGCGGAGACGACCGGGGACTAGCGGCAAGGGAGCAGTTCTTC
V gene: TRBV19; J gene: TRBJ2-1; clone size: .; D gene: .; CDR3 protein: CASSPTSLKYNEQFF; CDR3 DNA: TGTGCCAGTAGTCCGACTAGTCTCAAATACAATGAGCAGTTCTTC
V gene: TRBV18; J gene: TRBJ1-1; clone size: .; D gene: TRBD1; CDR3 protein: CASSPTGGTEAFF; CDR3 DNA: TGTGCCAGCTCACCGACAGGGGGCACTGAAGCTTTCTTT
V gene: TRBV13; J gene: TRBJ2-1; clone size: few; D gene: .; CDR3 protein: CASSLGVEQFF; CDR3 DNA: TGTGCCAGCAGCTTAGGCGTTGAGCAGTTCTTC
V gene: TRBV7-9; J gene: TRBJ2-6; clone size: few; D gene: .; CDR3 protein: CASSLTGDGGANVLTF; CDR3 DNA: TGTGCCAGCAGCTTGACGGGTGATGGAGGGGCCAACGTCCTGACTTTC
V gene: TRBV11-2; J gene: TRBJ2-7; clone size: once; D gene: TRBD2; CDR3 protein: CASNPGGGGFSYEQYF; CDR3 DNA: TGTGCCAGCAACCCGGGAGGGGGGGGGTTTTCCTACGAGCAGTACTTC
V gene: TRBV4-3; J gene: TRBJ1-2; clone size: .; D gene: .; CDR3 protein: CASSQDHPFGYTF; CDR3 DNA: TGCGCCAGCAGCCAAGATCACCCGTTCGGCTACACCTTC
V gene: TRBV19; J gene: TRBJ2-3; clone size: .; D gene: TRBD2; CDR3 protein: CASSINGAGVADTQYF; CDR3 DNA: TGTGCCAGTAGTATAAACGGCGCGGGAGTAGCAGATACGCAGTATTTT
V gene: TRBV29-1; J gene: TRBJ2-3; clone size: .; D gene: TRBD1; CDR3 protein: CSVGGQGTDTQYF; CDR3 DNA: TGCAGCGTTGGAGGACAGGGAACAGATACGCAGTATTTT
V gene: TRBV18; J gene: TRBJ1-5; clone size: .; D gene: TRBD1; CDR3 protein: CASSDYQGASGNQPQHF; CDR3 DNA: TGTGCCAGCTCCGATTATCAGGGGGCGAGCGGCAATCAGCCCCAGCATTTT
V gene: TRBV6-5; J gene: TRBJ2-1; clone size: .; D gene: TRBD1; CDR3 protein: CASSYWGQGLHEQFF; CDR3 DNA: TGTGCCAGCAGTTACTGGGGACAGGGGCTCCATGAGCAGTTCTTC
V gene: TRBV28; J gene: TRBJ2-1; clone size: .; D gene: TRBD2; CDR3 protein: CASSLAASGHYNEQFF; CDR3 DNA: TGTGCCAGCAGTTTAGCGGCTAGCGGGCACTACAATGAGCAGTTCTTC
V gene: TRBV4-2; J gene: TRBJ1-2; clone size: few; D gene: .; CDR3 protein: CASSQESGGPGGYTF; CDR3 DNA: TGTGCCAGCAGCCAAGAATCCGGGGGGCCTGGCGGCTACACCTTC
V gene: TRBV29-1; J gene: TRBJ2-3; clone size: once; D gene: .; CDR3 protein: CSVEGGDTQYF; CDR3 DNA: TGCAGCGTTGAAGGGGGAGATACGCAGTATTTT
V gene: TRBV27; J gene: TRBJ1-4; clone size: .; D gene: .; CDR3 protein: CASSPSEDHEKLFF; CDR3 DNA: TGTGCCAGCAGCCCCTCGGAAGACCATGAAAAACTGTTTTTT
V gene: TRBV11-1; J gene: TRBJ2-3; clone size: .; D gene: .; CDR3 protein: CASVRGPGTSTDTQYF; CDR3 DNA: TGTGCCAGCGTACGAGGGCCCGGAACTAGCACAGATACGCAGTATTTT
V gene: TRBV5-4; J gene: TRBJ2-5; clone size: few; D gene: TRBD2; CDR3 protein: CASSATTSGRAIETQYF; CDR3 DNA: TGTGCCAGCAGCGCCACGACTAGCGGGAGGGCCATAGAGACCCAGTACTTC